This T cell receptor (beta chain) was captured in a study of cytomegalovirus exposure and HLA in healthy donors. Study summary: Earlier, approximately 180 million T cells were analyzed, and approximately 110 million unique TCR beta sequences were found among them.

A note on this clone: The antigen is unknown.

The study sampled nominally healthy donors, though unrecorded immune exposures were likely. General study findings and limits: CMV antigen specificity of a few CMV-associated chains was confirmed in vitro. With later analysis, a missense DCLRE1C variant became linked to TCR beta V- and J-gene trimming.

This CDR3 is 19 amino acids long. The V and J ends lost 3 bases and 5 bases, in that order; junction bases with no gene match: 13. CDR1 and CDR2 from the germline V gene are LNHDA and SQIVND (reference sequence). PCR amplification relied on 60 Vbeta primers (plus 13 Jbeta primers). Clones were read by immunoSEQ multiplex PCR, and TCRdb kept only the in-frame ones, dropping some. The table has over 100,000 clones, 76% seen once. The source material was PBMCs. The TCR sequence derives from a female donor in good health and CMV-seropositive. This chain links TRBV19 with TRBJ2-5; 15 bases are shared with TRBD2. The CDR3 region is CASSIGTSGRWGAGETQYF. The CDR3 DNA reads TGTGCCAGTAGTATTGGGACTAGCGGGAGGTGGGGAGCTGGGGAGACCCAGTACTTC.